This T cell receptor (beta chain) was identified in a study of T cells in Graves' hyperthyroidism and ophthalmopathy. Researchers amplified the TCR beta CDR3 regions from RNA transcripts. The study used the HTBI primer set for a first-round RT-PCR of the TCR CDR3. MiXCR, run by TCRdb on the multiplex PCR reads, gives a single entry per CDR3 protein. The data contain about 380,000 distinct CDR3 sequences, approximately 15% of them singletons. The CDR3 runs to 14 residues. Between the trimmed V and J ends, which lost 5 bases and 1 base, there was a span of 12 bases. Sequenced: blood. V is TRBV12-3 or TRBV12-4 and J is TRBJ2-7, with D perhaps assigned TRBD1 or TRBD2 (5 bases each). The sequence was obtained from a man younger than 45 with Graves' hyperthyroidism that later progressed to Graves' ophthalmopathy. CDR3 nucleotides: TGTGCCAGCAGTCTCCGGGACGAATCCTACGAGCAGTACTTC. It is translated as CASSLRDESYEQYF.